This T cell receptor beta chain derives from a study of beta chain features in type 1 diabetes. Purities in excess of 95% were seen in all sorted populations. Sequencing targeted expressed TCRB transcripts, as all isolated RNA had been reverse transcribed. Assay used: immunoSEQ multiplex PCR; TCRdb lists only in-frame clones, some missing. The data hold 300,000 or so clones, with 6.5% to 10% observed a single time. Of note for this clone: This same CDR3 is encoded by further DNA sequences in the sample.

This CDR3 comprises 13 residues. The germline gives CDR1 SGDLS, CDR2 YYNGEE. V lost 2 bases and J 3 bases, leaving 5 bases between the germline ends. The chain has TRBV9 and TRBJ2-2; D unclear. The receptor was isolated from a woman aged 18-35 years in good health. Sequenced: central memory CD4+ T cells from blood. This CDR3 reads CASSVQYTGELFF. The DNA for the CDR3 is TGTGCCAGCAGCGTCCAGTACACCGGGGAGCTGTTTTTT. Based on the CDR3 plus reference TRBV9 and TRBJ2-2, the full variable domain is DSGVTQTPKHLITATGQRVTLRCSPRSGDLSVYWYQQSLDQGLQFLIQYYNGEERAKGNILERFSAQQFPDLHSELNLSSLELGDSALYFCASSVQYTGELFFGEGSRLTVL.